A single sample gave rise to the 4 T cell receptor beta chains below, sequenced in a study of T cell repertoires in cytomegalovirus infection. One entry per CDR3 protein, called by TCRdb with MiXCR from the reads. The table includes approximately 500,000 distinct CDR3 sequences, 30% to 40% detected once. These receptors have no known antigen. The input for sequencing was cultured PBMCs, taken from culture after CMV antigen stimulation. The receptors originated from a human donor in good health (CMV status not recorded). Some clones in this sample may be carry-over from other donors' samples.

A few counts support this clonotype. The V gene is TRBV6-2 or TRBV6-3, the J gene TRBJ2-1, with TRBD2 matching 10 bases. Germline assignment: CDR1 MNHEY and CDR2 SVGEGT. The CDR3 consists of 15 residues. The V and J ends lost 4 bases and 4 bases, in that order; junction bases with no gene match: 4. CDR3 in DNA: TGTGCCAGCAGTTCAGCGGGAGGGAATTACAATGAGCAGTTCTTC. Its protein is CASSSAGGNYNEQFF.

This rearrangement joins TRBV24-1 to TRBJ2-1; D may be TRBD2 (5 bases). The V gene's germline CDR1 is KGHDR and CDR2 SFDVKD. The CDR3 totals 15 residues. Trimming removed 5 bases from V and 1 base from J, with 11 bases in between. The CDR3 sequence: CATSGEGASYNEQFF. In DNA form, the CDR3 reads TGTGCCACCAGTGGAGAGGGAGCTTCCTACAATGAGCAGTTCTTC.

The table lists this clonotype with a count of one. The rearrangement links TRBV6-8 to TRBJ2-1; 12 bases agree with TRBD2. Germline V gene sequence: CDR1 MNHGY, CDR2 SAAAGT. The CDR3 consists of 15 residues. J was trimmed by 9 bases and V by 5 bases; bases with no gene match: 8. CDR3 DNA sequence: TGTGCCAGCAGTGATCGACTAGCGGGAGTCGGTGAGCAGTTCTTC. Encoded protein: CASSDRLAGVGEQFF.

This clonotype showed up many times. The chain recombines TRBV7-2 with TRBJ2-3; 7 positions match TRBD1. Germline trimming cut 5 bases from V and 1 base from J; bases unmatched to any gene: 6. Germline V gives CDR1 SGHTA, CDR2 FQGNSA. The CDR3 spans 15 residues. DNA for the CDR3: TGTGCCAGCAGCCAACAACAGGGGCGCACAGATACGCAGTATTTT. Amino acids: CASSQQQGRTDTQYF. The variable domain in full, completed from reference TRBV7-2 and TRBJ2-3, reads GAGVSQSPSNKVTEKGKDVELRCDPISGHTALYWYRQSLGQGLEFLIYFQGNSAPDKSGLPSDRFSAERTGGSVSTLTIQRTQQEDSAVYLCASSQQQGRTDTQYFGPGTRLTVL.